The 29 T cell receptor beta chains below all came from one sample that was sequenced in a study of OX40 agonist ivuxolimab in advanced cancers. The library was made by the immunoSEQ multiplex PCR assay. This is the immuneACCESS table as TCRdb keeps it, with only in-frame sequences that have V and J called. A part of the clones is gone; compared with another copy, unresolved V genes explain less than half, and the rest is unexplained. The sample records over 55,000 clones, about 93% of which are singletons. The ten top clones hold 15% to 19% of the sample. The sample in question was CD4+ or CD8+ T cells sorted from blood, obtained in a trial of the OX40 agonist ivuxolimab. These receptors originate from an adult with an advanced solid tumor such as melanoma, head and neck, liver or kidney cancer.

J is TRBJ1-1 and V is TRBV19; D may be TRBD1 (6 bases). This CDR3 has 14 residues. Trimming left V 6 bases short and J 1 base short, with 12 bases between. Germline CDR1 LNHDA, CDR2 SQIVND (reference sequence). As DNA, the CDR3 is TGTGCCAGTAGCCACCTCAGGGGGAACACTGAAGCTTTCTTT. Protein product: CASSHLRGNTEAFF.

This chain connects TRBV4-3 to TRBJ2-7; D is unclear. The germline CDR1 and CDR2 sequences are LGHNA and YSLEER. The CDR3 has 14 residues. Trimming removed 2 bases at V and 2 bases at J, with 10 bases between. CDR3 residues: CASSQSEGTYEQYF. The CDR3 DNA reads TGCGCCAGCAGCCAATCGGAAGGGACCTACGAGCAGTACTTC.

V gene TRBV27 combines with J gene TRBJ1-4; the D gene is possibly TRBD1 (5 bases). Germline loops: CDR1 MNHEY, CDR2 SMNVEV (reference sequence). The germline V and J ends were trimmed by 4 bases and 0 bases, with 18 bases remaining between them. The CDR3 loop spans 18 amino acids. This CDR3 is CASSSLIARQTTNEKLFF. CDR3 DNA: TGTGCCAGCAGTTCACTTATCGCCCGACAGACAACTAATGAAAAACTGTTTTTT.

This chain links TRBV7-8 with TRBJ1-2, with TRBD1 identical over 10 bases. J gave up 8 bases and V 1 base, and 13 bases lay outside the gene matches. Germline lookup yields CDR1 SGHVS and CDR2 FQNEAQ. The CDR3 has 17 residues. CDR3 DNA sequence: TGTGCCAGCAGCTTAGAGGCATGGGGACAGGGGCGGTGGGGCTACACCTTC. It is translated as CASSLEAWGQGRWGYTF.

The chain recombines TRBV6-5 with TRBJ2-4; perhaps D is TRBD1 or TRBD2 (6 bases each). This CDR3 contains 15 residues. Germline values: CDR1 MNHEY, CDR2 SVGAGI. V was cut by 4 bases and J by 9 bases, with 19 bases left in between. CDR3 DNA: TGTGCCAGCAGTTTACTCGGGGGCGGTTATAGCATTCAGTACTTC. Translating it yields CASSLLGGGYSIQYF.

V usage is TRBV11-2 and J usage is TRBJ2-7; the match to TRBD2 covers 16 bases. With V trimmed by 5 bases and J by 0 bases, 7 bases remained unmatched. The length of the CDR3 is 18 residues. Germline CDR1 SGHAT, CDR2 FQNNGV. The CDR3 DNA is TGTGCCAGCAGCCAGGGACTAGCGGGAGGGCCTCACTCCTACGAGCAGTACTTC. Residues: CASSQGLAGGPHSYEQYF.

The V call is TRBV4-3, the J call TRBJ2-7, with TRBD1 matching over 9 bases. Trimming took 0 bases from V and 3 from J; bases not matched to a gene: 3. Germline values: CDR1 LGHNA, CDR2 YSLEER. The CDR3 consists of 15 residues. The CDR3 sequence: CASSQEVDRGYEQYF. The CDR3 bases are TGCGCCAGCAGCCAAGAGGTGGACAGGGGCTACGAGCAGTACTTC.

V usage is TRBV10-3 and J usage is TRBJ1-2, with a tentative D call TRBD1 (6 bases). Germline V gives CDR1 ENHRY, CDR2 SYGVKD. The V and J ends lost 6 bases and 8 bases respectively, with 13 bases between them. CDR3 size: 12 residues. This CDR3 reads CAISEGGPGYTF. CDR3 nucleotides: TGTGCCATCAGCGAAGGGGGGCCAGGCTACACCTTC.

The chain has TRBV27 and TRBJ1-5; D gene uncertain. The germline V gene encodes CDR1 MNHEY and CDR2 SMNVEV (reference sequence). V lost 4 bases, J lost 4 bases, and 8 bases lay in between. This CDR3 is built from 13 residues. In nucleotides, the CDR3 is TGTGCCAGCAGTTCCTGGCAAAATCAGCCCCAGCATTTT. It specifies CASSSWQNQPQHF.

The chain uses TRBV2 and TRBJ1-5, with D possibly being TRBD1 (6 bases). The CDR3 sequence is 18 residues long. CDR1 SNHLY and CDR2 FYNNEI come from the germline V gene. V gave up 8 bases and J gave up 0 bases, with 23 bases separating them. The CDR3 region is CASRPAPGATYSNQPQHF. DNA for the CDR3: TGTGCCAGCCGCCCGGCTCCAGGGGCTACGTATAGCAATCAGCCCCAGCATTTT.

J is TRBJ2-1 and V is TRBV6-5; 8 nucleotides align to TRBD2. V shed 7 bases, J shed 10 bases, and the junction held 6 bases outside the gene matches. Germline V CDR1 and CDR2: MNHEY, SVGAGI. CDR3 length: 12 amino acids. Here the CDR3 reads CASTTGGREQFF. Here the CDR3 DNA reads TGTGCCAGCACTACGGGAGGGAGGGAGCAGTTCTTC.

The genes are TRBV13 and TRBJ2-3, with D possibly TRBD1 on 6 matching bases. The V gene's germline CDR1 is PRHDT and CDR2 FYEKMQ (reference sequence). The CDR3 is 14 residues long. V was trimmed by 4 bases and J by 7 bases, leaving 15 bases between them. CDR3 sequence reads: CASSSQGWSNTQYF. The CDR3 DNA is TGTGCCAGCAGCTCACAGGGATGGTCAAATACGCAGTATTTT.

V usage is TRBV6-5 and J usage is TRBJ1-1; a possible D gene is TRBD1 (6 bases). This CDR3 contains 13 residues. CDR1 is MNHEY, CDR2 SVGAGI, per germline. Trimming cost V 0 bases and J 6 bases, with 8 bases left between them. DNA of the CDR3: TGTGCCAGCAGTTACTCAGGGGGTCCTGAAGCTTTCTTT. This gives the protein CASSYSGGPEAFF.

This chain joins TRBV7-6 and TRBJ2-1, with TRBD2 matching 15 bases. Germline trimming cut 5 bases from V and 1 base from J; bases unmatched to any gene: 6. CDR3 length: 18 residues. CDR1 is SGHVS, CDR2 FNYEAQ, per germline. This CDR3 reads CASSGLAGGPGSYNEQFF. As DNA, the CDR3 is TGTGCCAGCAGCGGACTAGCGGGAGGGCCCGGGTCCTACAATGAGCAGTTCTTC.

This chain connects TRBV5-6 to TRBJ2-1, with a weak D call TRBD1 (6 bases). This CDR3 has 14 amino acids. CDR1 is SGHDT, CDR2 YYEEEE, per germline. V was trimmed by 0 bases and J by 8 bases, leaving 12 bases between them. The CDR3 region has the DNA TGTGCCAGCAGCTTGGGTGGACAGCCGGATGAGCAGTTCTTC. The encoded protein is CASSLGGQPDEQFF.

This CDR3 reads CASSPPAVPNQPQHF. The CDR3 nucleotides read TGTGCCAGCAGCCCACCAGCCGTGCCCAATCAGCCCCAGCATTTT. The chain employs TRBV7-8 and TRBJ1-5; D gene uncertain. V shed 5 bases and J shed 3 bases, with 14 bases lying between them. The CDR3 contains 15 residues. Germline-derived CDR1 and CDR2 are SGHVS and FQNEAQ.

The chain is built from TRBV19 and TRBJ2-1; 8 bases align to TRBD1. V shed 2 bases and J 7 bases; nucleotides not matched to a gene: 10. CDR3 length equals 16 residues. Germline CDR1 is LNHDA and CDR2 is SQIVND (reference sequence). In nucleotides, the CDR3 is TGTGCCAGTAGTATATGGGGACAGGCCCTCGGTAATGAGCAGTTCTTC. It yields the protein CASSIWGQALGNEQFF. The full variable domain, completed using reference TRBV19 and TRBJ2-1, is DGGITQSPKYLFRKEGQNVTLSCEQNLNHDAMYWYRQDPGQGLRLIYYSQIVNDFQKGDIAEGYSVSREKKESFPLTVTSAQKNPTAFYLCASSIWGQALGNEQFFGPGTRLTVL.

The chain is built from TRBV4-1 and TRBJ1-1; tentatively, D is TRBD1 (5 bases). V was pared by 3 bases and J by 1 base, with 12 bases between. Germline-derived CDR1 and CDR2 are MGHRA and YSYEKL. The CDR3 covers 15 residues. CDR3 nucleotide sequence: TGCGCCAGCAGCCACGGGGCCGGGGCGAACACTGAAGCTTTCTTT. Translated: CASSHGAGANTEAFF.

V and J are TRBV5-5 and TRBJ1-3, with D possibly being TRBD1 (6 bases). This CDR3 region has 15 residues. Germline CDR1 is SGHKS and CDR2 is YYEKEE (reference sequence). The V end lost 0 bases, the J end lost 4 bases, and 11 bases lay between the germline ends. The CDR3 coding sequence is TGTGCCAGCAGCTTGGATTCAGGGGTGGGAAACACCATATATTTT. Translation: CASSLDSGVGNTIYF.

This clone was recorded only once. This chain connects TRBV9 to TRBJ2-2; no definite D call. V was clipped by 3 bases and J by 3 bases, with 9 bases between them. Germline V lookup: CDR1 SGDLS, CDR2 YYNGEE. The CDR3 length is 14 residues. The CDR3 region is CASSAKGYTGELFF. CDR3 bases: TGTGCCAGCAGCGCTAAGGGATACACCGGGGAGCTGTTTTTT.

The CDR3 bases are TGTGCCAGCAGTTTGGATCGGATAACAGATACGCAGTATTTT. Translated, it gives CASSLDRITDTQYF. J is TRBJ2-3 and V is TRBV28, with D hard to call. Germline loops: CDR1 MDHEN, CDR2 SYDVKM. The CDR3 is 14 residues long. V shed 3 bases and J shed 3 bases, with 10 bases lying between them.

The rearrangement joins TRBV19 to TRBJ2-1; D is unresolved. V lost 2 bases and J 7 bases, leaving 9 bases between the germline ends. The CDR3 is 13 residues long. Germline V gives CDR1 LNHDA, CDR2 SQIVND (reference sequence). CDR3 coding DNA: TGTGCCAGTAGTATAAACGGGTGGAATGAGCAGTTCTTC. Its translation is CASSINGWNEQFF.

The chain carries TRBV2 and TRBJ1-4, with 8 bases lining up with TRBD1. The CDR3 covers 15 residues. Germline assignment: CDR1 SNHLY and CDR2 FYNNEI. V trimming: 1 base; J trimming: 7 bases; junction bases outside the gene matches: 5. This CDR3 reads CASSEGQGAGEKLFF. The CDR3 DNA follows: TGTGCCAGCAGTGAAGGGCAGGGGGCTGGTGAAAAACTGTTTTTT.

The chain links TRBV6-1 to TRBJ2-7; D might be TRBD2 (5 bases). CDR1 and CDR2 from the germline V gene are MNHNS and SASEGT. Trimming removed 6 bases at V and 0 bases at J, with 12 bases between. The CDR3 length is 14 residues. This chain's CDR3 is CASRGDPNSYEQYF. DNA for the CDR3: TGTGCCAGCAGGGGAGACCCGAACTCCTACGAGCAGTACTTC.

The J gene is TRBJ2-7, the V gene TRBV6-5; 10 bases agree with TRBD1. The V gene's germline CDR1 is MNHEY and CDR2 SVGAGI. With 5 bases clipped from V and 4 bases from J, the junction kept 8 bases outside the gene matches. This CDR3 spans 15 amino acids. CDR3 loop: CASSTGTGAVYEQYF. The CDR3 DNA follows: TGTGCCAGCAGTACCGGGACAGGGGCTGTATACGAGCAGTACTTC.

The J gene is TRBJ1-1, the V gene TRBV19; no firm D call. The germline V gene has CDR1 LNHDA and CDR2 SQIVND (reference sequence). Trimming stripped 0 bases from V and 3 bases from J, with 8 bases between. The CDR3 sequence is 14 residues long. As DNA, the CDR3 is TGTGCCAGTAGTATAGATGGGTCTTACACTGAAGCTTTCTTT. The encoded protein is CASSIDGSYTEAFF.

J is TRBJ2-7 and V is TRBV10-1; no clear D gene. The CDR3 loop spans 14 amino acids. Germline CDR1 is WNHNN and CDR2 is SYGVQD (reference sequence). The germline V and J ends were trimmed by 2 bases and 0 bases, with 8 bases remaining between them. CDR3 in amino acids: CASSEVDGSYEQYF. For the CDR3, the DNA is TGCGCCAGCAGTGAGGTTGACGGCTCCTACGAGCAGTACTTC.

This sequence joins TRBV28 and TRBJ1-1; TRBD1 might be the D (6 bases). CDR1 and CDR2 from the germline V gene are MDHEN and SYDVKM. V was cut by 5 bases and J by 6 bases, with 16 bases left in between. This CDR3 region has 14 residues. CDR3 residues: CASSLLRGAAEAFF. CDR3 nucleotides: TGTGCCAGCAGTCTACTTAGGGGGGCCGCTGAAGCTTTCTTT.

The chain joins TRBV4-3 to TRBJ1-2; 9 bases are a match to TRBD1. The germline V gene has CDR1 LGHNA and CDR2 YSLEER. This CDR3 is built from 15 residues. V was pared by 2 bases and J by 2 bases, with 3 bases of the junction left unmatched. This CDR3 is CASSQMTGGNYGYTF. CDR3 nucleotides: TGCGCCAGCAGCCAAATGACAGGGGGGAACTATGGCTACACCTTC.